The 24 T cell receptor beta chains in this list originate from one sample, sequenced in a study of CXCR3-negative and CXCR3-positive naive CD8 T cells. TRB cDNA was prepared as libraries by UMI-labeled 5' RACE. No DNA is given; TCRdb re-called the 5' RACE reads and lists each CDR3 protein once. The sample data list under 65,000 distinct CDR3 sequences. The sample was memory CD8+ T cells from blood. These receptors came from a human donor in good health. Some clones in this sample may be carry-over from other donors' samples.

This chain uses TRBV21-1 with TRBJ1-3. TRBV21-1 is shown as a pseudogene. This CDR3 is 15 amino acids long. CDR3: CASSKAKRDGNTIYF.

CDR3 region: CASSMGAGTDTQYF. The chain employs TRBV7-9 and TRBJ2-3. Germline V lookup: CDR1 SEHNR, CDR2 FQNEAQ (reference sequence). The CDR3 contains 14 residues. Filled out from reference TRBV7-9 and TRBJ2-3, the complete variable domain reads DTGVSQNPRHKITKRGQNVTFRCDPISEHNRLYWYRQTLGQGPEFLTYFQNEAQLEKSRLLSDRFSAERPKGSFSTLEIQRTEQGDSAMYLCASSMGAGTDTQYFGPGTRLTVL.

The chain carries TRBV15 and TRBJ1-2; TCRdb names TRBD1, which stays unverified in the absence of DNA. The germline CDR1 and CDR2 sequences are LNHNV and YYDKDF (reference sequence). The CDR3 covers 14 residues. The CDR3 spells CATSSAGPLYGYTF.

The rearrangement links TRBV5-1 to TRBJ2-1; lacking DNA, the TRBD1 call made by TCRdb goes unchecked. Germline CDR1 is SGHRS and CDR2 is YFSETQ. The CDR3 runs to 14 residues. CDR3 sequence reads: CASSPTDWGNEQFF.

This chain joins TRBV7-9 and TRBJ2-1; with no DNA, the TCRdb D assignment of TRBD2 cannot be verified. The CDR3 spans 17 residues. Per germline, CDR1 SEHNR and CDR2 FQNEAQ (reference sequence). Here the CDR3 reads CASSSNSGRASYNEQFF.

The chain links TRBV10-2 to TRBJ2-1. The CDR3 length is 12 residues. Germline lookup yields CDR1 WSHSY and CDR2 SAAADI. The CDR3 region is CASSPNDNEQFF.

This sequence joins TRBV6-1 and TRBJ2-2; the TCRdb D gene call, TRBD2, has no DNA to confirm it. The V gene's germline CDR1 is MNHNS and CDR2 SASEGT. This CDR3 is built from 15 residues. The CDR3 here is CASTSPSGDTGELFF.

This clonotype ranks as medium-sized in terms of frequency. The rearrangement joins TRBV15 to TRBJ2-2; TCRdb indicates TRBD2, and absent DNA this call remains unverified. Per the germline V gene, CDR1 is LNHNV and CDR2 is YYDKDF (reference sequence). The CDR3 length is 17 residues. The CDR3 loop is CATSVRVVGEGSGELFF.

The chain employs TRBV7-2 and TRBJ2-1; the D call of TRBD1 rests on TCRdb alone, since no DNA is present to check it. The CDR3 loop spans 16 amino acids. Germline V lookup: CDR1 SGHTA, CDR2 FQGNSA. The CDR3 protein is CASSQPERQDPNEQFF.

This chain connects TRBV4-2 to TRBJ1-5. The V gene's germline CDR1 is LGHNA and CDR2 YNFKEQ. This CDR3 comprises 17 residues. CDR3 residues: CASSQTLGGTSNQPQHF.

The rearrangement links TRBV4-3 to TRBJ2-7. Germline assignment: CDR1 LGHNA and CDR2 YSLEER. The CDR3 loop spans 15 amino acids. CDR3 amino acids: CASSQEGLGPYEQYF.

CDR3 sequence: CASSQESDRAYEQYF. The chain joins TRBV3-1 to TRBJ2-7; TCRdb indicates TRBD1, and absent DNA this call remains unverified. CDR3 length: 15 residues. Germline CDR1 is LGHDT and CDR2 is YNNKEL (reference sequence).

The chain joins TRBV9 to TRBJ2-5; TCRdb calls TRBD2, which cannot be checked without DNA. This CDR3 comprises 16 residues. The germline V gene has CDR1 SGDLS and CDR2 YYNGEE. CDR3 amino acids: CASSVDLAGGRETQYF.

J is TRBJ1-5 and V is TRBV19; no DNA is available, so the TRBD1 call from TCRdb remains unchecked. The CDR3 is 15 residues long. Germline V CDR1 and CDR2: LNHDA, SQIVND (reference sequence). The CDR3 sequence: CASTLEGTSNQPQHF. The full variable domain, rest sourced from reference TRBV19 and TRBJ1-5, is DGGITQSPKYLFRKEGQNVTLSCEQNLNHDAMYWYRQDPGQGLRLIYYSQIVNDFQKGDIAEGYSVSREKKESFPLTVTSAQKNPTAFYLCASTLEGTSNQPQHFGDGTRLSIL.

The rearrangement links TRBV6-1 to TRBJ2-2. CDR1 is MNHNS, CDR2 SASEGT, per germline. The CDR3 runs 14 residues. CDR3 amino acids: CASSDGIDTGELFF.

The chain employs TRBV5-1 and TRBJ2-3; TCRdb's D call, TRBD1, is unchecked because there is no DNA. CDR1 SGHRS and CDR2 YFSETQ come from the germline V gene. The CDR3 spans 14 residues. The CDR3 sequence: CASSFVQGEDTQYF.

The V gene is TRBV7-9, the J gene TRBJ1-1. The CDR3 consists of 12 residues. In germline, CDR1 is SEHNR, CDR2 FQNEAQ (reference sequence). The CDR3 loop reads CASSPEGGEAFF.

This chain links TRBV6-4 with TRBJ2-3. The CDR3 is 14 amino acids. Looked up from germline, CDR1 is MRHNA and CDR2 is SNTAGT. CDR3 loop: CASSDSRSTDTQYF.

The CDR3 loop is CALTGENQETQYF. V usage is TRBV28 and J usage is TRBJ2-5; TCRdb reports TRBD1, a call that lacks DNA to check it against. This CDR3 contains 13 residues. The V gene's germline CDR1 is MDHEN and CDR2 SYDVKM.

The chain couples TRBV7-9 to TRBJ2-7. The CDR3 totals 13 residues. Germline-derived CDR1 and CDR2 are SEHNR and FQNEAQ (reference sequence). CDR3 loop: CTSSLFLSAEQYF.

The chain carries TRBV7-9 and TRBJ1-2; TCRdb's assignment of TRBD1 cannot be checked, as there is no DNA. The germline gives CDR1 SEHNR, CDR2 FQNEAQ (reference sequence). This CDR3 has 17 residues. CDR3 residues: CASSPSGTDLLQGGYTF.

The chain links TRBV28 to TRBJ1-5; TCRdb's D call of TRBD1 is untestable without DNA. CDR1 is MDHEN, CDR2 SYDVKM, per germline. CDR3 size: 19 residues. The CDR3 loop reads CASSSVGDKTYVGNQPQHF. Based on the CDR3 plus reference TRBV28 and TRBJ1-5, the full variable domain is DVKVTQSSRYLVKRTGEKVFLECVQDMDHENMFWYRQDPGLGLRLIYFSYDVKMKEKGDIPEGYSVSREKKERFSLILESASTNQTSMYLCASSSVGDKTYVGNQPQHFGDGTRLSIL.

V and J are TRBV29-1 and TRBJ2-1. Per germline, CDR1 SQVTM and CDR2 ANQGSEA. The CDR3 is 15 residues long. The CDR3 spells CSVFMTLNNYNEQFF.

This chain links TRBV15 with TRBJ2-1. This CDR3 spans 16 amino acids. Germline CDR1 is LNHNV and CDR2 is YYDKDF (reference sequence). CDR3 protein: CATRNGLGYSYNEQFF.